This T cell receptor beta chain was identified during a study of blood T cell repertoires in COVID-19 (dated by TCRdb to about 2020). In the study overall: Samples from collaborators originated in the United States, Italy and Spain and spanned both the acute and convalescent phases of COVID-19. The dataset comprised deeply sampled blood TCRbeta repertoires from subjects exposed to, actively infected with, or recovered from COVID-19. A de-identified subject ID, COVID-19 status, age in years and sex were almost always included in the sample metadata. A freely available public database, intended as a resource for researchers studying the immune response to SARS-CoV-2, is where the repertoires were released. Where HLA class I and class II types were available, the types were taken from metadata supplied by the sample provider, not from assay-based typing. The samples were drawn from two sources: the first 160 participants of the ongoing ImmuneRACE study, and fewer than 1,500 subjects contributed by 6 global collaborators. The material from the prospective study consisted of cDNA or gDNA derived from T cells, B-cell-depleted T cells, or PBMCs. Beyond this particular receptor, the publication reports: How much clinical and demographic metadata was included differed by source and by participant, and the metadata was provided uncurated.

This clone is large (0.1 to 1%) in terms of sample share. Its cognate antigen has yet to be identified. No much larger clone is present one base from it, and per-base qualities are unavailable. TCRbeta CDR3 regions were amplified from genomic DNA by means of the immunoSEQ Assay, a bias-controlled multiplex PCR. The original pipeline was this. The number of nucleated cells in each sample was estimated by amplification of reference gene primers within the assay. Sequence reads were collapsed and filtered to measure the absolute abundance of every unique TCRbeta CDR3 rearrangement. For each sample, productive Simpson clonality was calculated by taking the square root of Simpson's diversity index across productive rearrangements. TCRdb provides this immuneACCESS table in a form limited to in-frame rearrangements. Some clones are lacking; in checked studies, under half of them reflect an unresolved V gene, and why the rest are absent is not known. That table is the source of V, J and clone size, and D and trimming were worked out from the DNA. Here the sample has some 65,000 clones; 70% to 90% occur a single time. 16% of the sample is in the top ten clones.

One collaborating source in Seattle enrolled patients during active infection and followed them longitudinally through the course of disease. Whole blood was collected in K2EDTA tubes by collaborating institutions according to the institutions' own protocols. For TCRbeta analysis, collaborators shipped samples in one of three forms: frozen whole blood, isolated PBMCs, or DNA extracted from either of those sample types. For CDR1 and CDR2, the germline V gene lists SNHLY and FYNNEI. The germline V end is reduced by 8 bases and the J end by 2 bases; junction bases left unmatched: 0. Its CDR3 holds 12 amino acids, cysteine through phenylalanine. Solely the CDR3 DNA is kept, with 36 bases framed from the first base.

Recombination connected TRBV2 to TRBJ2-7; TRBD1 fits 10 bases in the junction. The source material was peripheral blood. This clonotype was sampled from a man aged 35-49 years with COVID-19, enrolled during active disease. The CDR3 region reads CASGQGAYEQYF. At the DNA level, the sequence is TGTGCCAGCGGACAGGGGGCCTACGAGCAGTACTTC.